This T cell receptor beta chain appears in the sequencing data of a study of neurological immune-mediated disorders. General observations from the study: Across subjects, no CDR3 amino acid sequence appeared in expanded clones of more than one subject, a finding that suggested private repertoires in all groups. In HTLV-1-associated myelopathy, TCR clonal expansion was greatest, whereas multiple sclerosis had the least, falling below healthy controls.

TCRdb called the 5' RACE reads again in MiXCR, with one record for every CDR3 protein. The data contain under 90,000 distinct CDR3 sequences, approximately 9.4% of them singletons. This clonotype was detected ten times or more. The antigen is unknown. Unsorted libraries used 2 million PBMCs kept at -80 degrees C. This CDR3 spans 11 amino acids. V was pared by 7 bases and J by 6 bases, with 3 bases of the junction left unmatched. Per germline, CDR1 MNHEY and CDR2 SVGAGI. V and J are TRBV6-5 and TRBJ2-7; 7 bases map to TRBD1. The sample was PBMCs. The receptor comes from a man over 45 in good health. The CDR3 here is CASTSGGEQYF. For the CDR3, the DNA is TGTGCCAGCACCTCAGGGGGCGAGCAGTACTTC.